A selection of T cell receptor beta chains follows, all from one sample in a study of cytomegalovirus exposure and HLA in healthy donors. TCRdb's copy holds only in-frame clones and misses some; the assay was immunoSEQ multiplex PCR. The data contain 20,000 to 25,000 clones, around 82% of them singletons. Sequenced sample: PBMCs. The origin of the receptors is a man aged 55 to 70 in good health and CMV-seronegative. CDR3s include the opening cysteine and the closing phenylalanine or tryptophan. D genes are given only for firm matches. Not all rows give a size; the values are once, few, many and, for expanded clones, a class.

V gene	CDR3 length	D gene	J gene	clone size	CDR3 protein	CDR3 DNA
TRBV11-2	14	NA	TRBJ2-2	NA	CASRAQGNTGELFF	TGTGCCAGCAGGGCCCAGGGTAACACCGGGGAGCTGTTTTTT
TRBV25-1	13	NA	TRBJ1-2	NA	CASSEYLQDGYTF	TGTGCCAGCAGTGAATATTTGCAGGATGGCTACACCTTC
TRBV11-3	15	TRBD2	TRBJ2-3	NA	CASSEAGGALDTQYF	TGTGCCAGCAGCGAGGCCGGGGGGGCTCTGGATACGCAGTATTTT
TRBV4-1	16	TRBD2	TRBJ2-1	NA	CASSAYGTSGVNEQFF	TGCGCCAGCAGCGCATACGGGACTAGCGGTGTTAATGAGCAGTTCTTC
TRBV5-5	13	NA	TRBJ1-2	NA	CASSPPPSYGYTF	TGTGCCAGCAGCCCCCCTCCTTCGTATGGCTACACCTTC
TRBV5-1	13	NA	TRBJ2-7	NA	CASSLRQNYEQYF	TGCGCCAGCAGCCTGAGGCAGAACTACGAGCAGTACTTC
TRBV19	16	NA	TRBJ1-5	NA	CASSPPRQISNQPQHF	TGTGCCAGTAGTCCCCCTAGACAGATTAGCAATCAGCCCCAGCATTTT
TRBV30	22	TRBD1	TRBJ1-2	NA	CAWSGPLRDREVRDRFGNGYTF	TGTGCCTGGAGCGGTCCTCTCCGGGACAGGGAAGTGAGGGACCGGTTTGGAAACGGCTACACCTTC
TRBV18	16	TRBD2	TRBJ2-7	NA	CASSPRAGGSSYEQYF	TGTGCCAGCTCACCGCGGGCGGGGGGTTCTTCCTACGAGCAGTACTTC
TRBV30	16	TRBD1	TRBJ2-7	NA	CAWRVPGQGSSYEQYF	TGTGCCTGGAGAGTGCCGGGACAGGGAAGCTCCTACGAGCAGTACTTC
TRBV7-2	15	NA	TRBJ2-7	NA	CASSRSEGDSYEQYF	TGTGCCAGCAGCCGCTCGGAAGGGGACTCCTACGAGCAGTACTTC
TRBV5-1	15	TRBD1	TRBJ2-7	NA	CASGPGQGISYEQYF	TGCGCCAGCGGGCCGGGACAGGGAATTTCCTACGAGCAGTACTTC
TRBV27	15	TRBD1	TRBJ2-7	large	CASSLSRSTGSPVRF	TGTGCCAGCAGTTTATCAAGATCGACAGGGTCTCCTGTTAGGTTC
TRBV2	15	NA	TRBJ1-3	NA	CASRKYTGIGNTIYF	TGTGCCAGCAGGAAATATACAGGGATTGGAAACACCATATATTTT
TRBV9	14	NA	TRBJ2-7	NA	CASSVVGPLYEQYF	TGTGCCAGCAGCGTAGTGGGGCCTCTTTACGAGCAGTACTTC
TRBV4-2	17	NA	TRBJ1-2	once	CASSASLSVQRKNGYTF	TGTGCCAGCAGCGCAAGCTTGTCCGTACAGAGAAAGAATGGCTACACCTTC
TRBV15	16	TRBD2	TRBJ2-3	NA	CATSRASGRSEDTQYF	TGTGCCACCAGCAGAGCTAGCGGGAGGTCTGAAGATACGCAGTATTTT
TRBV5-1	18	TRBD1	TRBJ2-3	NA	CASSWLGTGLSSTDTQYF	TGCGCCAGCAGCTGGCTGGGGACAGGCCTCTCTAGCACAGATACGCAGTATTTT
TRBV29-1	11	NA	TRBJ2-7	NA	CSVEGSYEQYF	TGCAGCGTTGAAGGGAGCTACGAGCAGTACTTC
TRBV27	13	TRBD2	TRBJ2-1	NA	CASSRTSGGEQFF	TGTGCCAGCAGCAGGACTAGCGGGGGTGAGCAGTTCTTC
TRBV5-1	16	NA	TRBJ2-6	few	CASSSPSGSGANVLTF	TGCGCCAGCAGCTCTCCCTCGGGATCTGGGGCCAACGTCCTGACTTTC
TRBV5-1	15	NA	TRBJ1-4	NA	CASSLGAQLTEKLFF	TGCGCCAGCAGCTTGGGGGCCCAGTTAACTGAAAAACTGTTTTTT
TRBV2	15	NA	TRBJ2-7	NA	CASSEALQGTGEQYF	TGTGCCAGCAGTGAAGCGCTTCAGGGGACCGGCGAGCAGTACTTC
TRBV6-6	15	TRBD1	TRBJ2-7	NA	CASSYGQGRTYEQYF	TGTGCCAGCAGTTACGGACAGGGTCGGACCTACGAGCAGTACTTC
TRBV29-1	10	TRBD2	TRBJ2-3	NA	CSVWTSGIYF	TGCAGCGTTTGGACTAGCGGGATTTATTTT
TRBV19	17	TRBD1	TRBJ2-7	NA	CASSTDRPGQRNYEQYF	TGTGCCAGTAGTACCGACCGCCCGGGACAGAGGAATTACGAGCAGTACTTC
TRBV6-1	13	NA	TRBJ2-5	NA	CASMYRDQETQYF	TGTGCCAGCATGTACAGGGACCAAGAGACCCAGTACTTC
TRBV19	15	NA	TRBJ1-6	NA	CASSIDRPMGSPLHF	TGTGCCAGTAGTATAGACAGGCCGATGGGTTCACCCCTCCACTTT
TRBV9	14	NA	TRBJ1-5	few	CASSVAPRDQPQHF	TGTGCCAGCAGCGTAGCTCCCAGGGATCAGCCCCAGCATTTT
TRBV9	13	NA	TRBJ2-7	NA	CASSVDRGREQYF	TGTGCCAGCAGCGTAGATAGGGGCCGCGAGCAGTACTTC
TRBV19	16	NA	TRBJ2-1	NA	CASRLRETGEGNEQFF	TGTGCCAGTAGACTCCGCGAGACAGGGGAGGGCAATGAGCAGTTCTTC
TRBV7-9	16	TRBD1	TRBJ2-1	NA	CASTGTPGQGYNEQFF	TGTGCCAGCACTGGGACGCCGGGACAGGGTTACAATGAGCAGTTCTTC
TRBV6-5	15	TRBD1	TRBJ1-2	few	CASSYSQGEGYGYTF	TGTGCCAGCAGTTACTCCCAGGGGGAAGGCTATGGCTACACCTTC
TRBV28	15	NA	TRBJ2-2	NA	CASRRSGTQHGELFF	TGTGCCAGCAGGCGATCCGGGACACAACACGGGGAGCTGTTTTTT
TRBV13	12	NA	TRBJ2-7	NA	CASSSQAHEQYF	TGTGCCAGCAGCTCCCAGGCCCACGAGCAGTACTTC
TRBV9	11	NA	TRBJ2-7	few	CASSAGHPQYF	TGTGCCAGCAGCGCGGGACATCCGCAGTACTTC
TRBV7-2	16	TRBD2	TRBJ2-5	NA	CASSALLAGGPETQYF	TGTGCCAGCAGCGCCCTTCTAGCGGGGGGGCCAGAGACCCAGTACTTC
TRBV19	16	NA	TRBJ2-1	NA	CASSIRRAASYNEQFF	TGTGCCAGTAGTATTCGGCGGGCGGCCTCCTACAATGAGCAGTTCTTC
TRBV6-5	13	TRBD1	TRBJ1-1	NA	CEDRGRRNTEAFF	TGTGAAGACAGGGGCAGGAGGAACACTGAAGCTTTCTTT
TRBV7-8	12	NA	TRBJ1-2	NA	CASSLQAGAYTF	TGTGCCAGCAGCTTGCAAGCGGGGGCATACACCTTC
TRBV28	14	NA	TRBJ1-5	NA	CASSPDNGNQPQHF	TGTGCCAGCAGCCCGGACAACGGCAATCAGCCCCAGCATTTT
TRBV15	15	TRBD2	TRBJ2-1	once	CATSRGGSSYNEQFF	TGTGCCACCAGCAGAGGCGGGAGCTCCTACAATGAGCAGTTCTTC
TRBV27	13	NA	TRBJ2-1	large	CASSSEPYNEQFF	TGTGCCAGCAGTTCAGAACCATACAATGAGCAGTTCTTC
TRBV5-4	17	NA	TRBJ1-4	NA	CASSLGHSGVGEEKLFF	TGTGCCAGCAGCTTGGGTCATTCCGGGGTCGGAGAGGAAAAACTGTTTTTT
TRBV4-1	15	NA	TRBJ1-5	NA	CASSQDLGVHQPQHF	TGCGCCAGCAGCCAAGATTTAGGGGTCCATCAGCCCCAGCATTTT
TRBV6-6	14	NA	TRBJ1-6	NA	CASSYRGGDSPLHF	TGTGCCAGCAGTTACCGCGGGGGGGATTCACCCCTCCACTTT
TRBV7-2	16	TRBD2	TRBJ2-7	NA	CASSRQGAGAPYEQYF	TGTGCCAGCAGCCGACAAGGCGCGGGAGCCCCCTACGAGCAGTACTTC
TRBV9	17	TRBD1	TRBJ1-2	NA	CASSPYDPGQGKSGYTF	TGTGCCAGCAGCCCGTACGACCCGGGACAGGGGAAGAGTGGCTACACCTTC
TRBV2	15	NA	TRBJ2-1	NA	CASTPVRGTDNEQFF	TGTGCCAGCACCCCAGTTCGGGGGACGGACAATGAGCAGTTCTTC
TRBV6-1	14	NA	TRBJ1-1	few	CASSEVPGYTEAFF	TGTGCCAGCAGTGAAGTCCCGGGATACACTGAAGCTTTCTTT
TRBV27	13	NA	TRBJ1-1	NA	CASSLEARTEAFF	TGTGCCAGCAGTTTGGAAGCGAGGACTGAAGCTTTCTTT